Listed below are T cell receptor beta chains from one sample, sequenced in a study of cytomegalovirus exposure and HLA in healthy donors. This table comes from immunoSEQ multiplex PCR, and its TCRdb copy is limited to in-frame clones, with some not included. The sample yields roughly 45,000 clones, 60% to 80% seen once. Sequencing was done on a sample of PBMCs. The receptor source for this set is a man aged 30-40 years in good health and CMV-seronegative. CDR3s include the opening cysteine and the closing phenylalanine or tryptophan. The D gene is left open where the match is weak. Clone size, where shown, is once, few, many, or a class for clones that have expanded.

>TRBJ2-3|TRBV7-4|TRBD1|-
TGTTCCGGCAGCGTACAGGGGGCGCTAAGGGCCGATACGCAGTATTTT
CSGSVQGALRADTQYF
>TRBJ2-6|TRBV2|TRBD1|-
TGTGCCAGCACCGTACAGGGGTCAGGGGCCAACGTCCTGACTTTC
CASTVQGSGANVLTF
>TRBJ2-7|TRBV2|-|-
TGTGCCAGCAGTGAAGCGAATCCAGGGGTTGACGACGAGCAGTACTTC
CASSEANPGVDDEQYF
>TRBJ1-2|TRBV7-2|TRBD1|few
TGTGCCAGCAGCTTAGATGCAGGGGGGCTAGATGGCTACACCTTC
CASSLDAGGLDGYTF
>TRBJ2-7|TRBV9|TRBD1|-
TGTGCCAGCAGCGTCACGGACAGGGGGAGGGAGTACTTC
CASSVTDRGREYF
>TRBJ2-7|TRBV27|-|few
TGTGCCAGCAGCCCGGCGGGGCCATACGAGCAGTACTTC
CASSPAGPYEQYF
>TRBJ2-1|TRBV5-4|-|-
TGTGCCAGCAGTTTCGGGGGTAATACCTACAATGAGCAGTTCTTC
CASSFGGNTYNEQFF
>TRBJ1-5|TRBV28|TRBD1|-
TGTGCCAGCAGGCAACCGGGACAGGAGAATCAGCCCCAGCATTTT
CASRQPGQENQPQHF
>TRBJ2-1|TRBV6-1|-|-
TGTGCCAGCAGGAGGGGACAATACAATGAGCAGTTCTTC
CASRRGQYNEQFF
>TRBJ2-1|TRBV6-6|-|-
TGCGCAGCGTCCTACCGCCAAGGAGACAATGAGCAGTTCTTC
CAASYRQGDNEQFF
>TRBJ2-2|TRBV7-3|TRBD2|few
TGTGCCAGCAGCCGGACTAGCGGGAGAGGGAACACCGGGGAGCTGTTTTTT
CASSRTSGRGNTGELFF
>TRBJ2-1|TRBV4-2|-|few
TGTGCCAGCAGCCAAGAGACAGCCAAGGCTACGGATGAGCAGTTCTTC
CASSQETAKATDEQFF
>TRBJ2-5|TRBV6-5|TRBD1|few
TGTGCCAGCAGGAGAGACAGGGTGTTAGGAGAGACCCAGTACTTC
CASRRDRVLGETQYF
>TRBJ2-7|TRBV4-1|TRBD2|-
TGCGCCAGCAGCCAAGTCCCCCGGGGGGAACTAAACGAGCAGTACTTC
CASSQVPRGELNEQYF
>TRBJ2-3|TRBV15|TRBD2|-
TGTGCCACCAGCATTGAACTAGCGGGGGGCACAGATACGCAGTATTTT
CATSIELAGGTDTQYF
>TRBJ2-7|TRBV11-2|-|few
TGTGCCAGCAGGAGGGTTGGGCTAGCCTTAAGCTCCTACGAGCAGTACTTC
CASRRVGLALSSYEQYF
>TRBJ2-3|TRBV7-2|-|-
TGTGCCAGCAGCTTAGCAAGCAAAGATACGCAGTATTTT
CASSLASKDTQYF
>TRBJ2-7|TRBV7-2|-|-
TGTGCCAGCAGCTTAGTTTTAGCGCTTCGCGACGAGCAGTACTTC
CASSLVLALRDEQYF
>TRBJ2-1|TRBV5-4|TRBD2|-
TGTGCCAGCAGTCGGGAGGGGACCTACAATGAGCAGTTCTTC
CASSREGTYNEQFF
>TRBJ2-7|TRBV7-9|-|-
TGTGCCGGCGAAAAAGGCGGCGAGCAGTACTTC
CAGEKGGEQYF
>TRBJ2-7|TRBV7-2|-|-
TGTGCCAGCAGCACCAGGTCGGGGGGCGGTTTACACGAGCAGTACTTC
CASSTRSGGGLHEQYF
>TRBJ1-4|TRBV30|-|-
TGTGCCTGGAGTGAAAGAGGGGAAAAACTGTTTTTT
CAWSERGEKLFF
>TRBJ1-2|TRBV19|-|-
TGTGCCAGTAGTTTCGGGATCACTAACTATGGCTACACCTTC
CASSFGITNYGYTF
>TRBJ1-1|TRBV14|-|-
TGTGCCAGCAGTCTCGCGGGGTACACTGAAGCTTTCTTT
CASSLAGYTEAFF
>TRBJ1-1|TRBV18|-|-
TGTGCCAGCTCACAAATAATTAGGGAGACTGAAGCTTTCTTT
CASSQIIRETEAFF
>TRBJ1-1|TRBV7-2|TRBD1|-
TGTGCCAGCAGCTTCCAACAGGGGGCGAACACTGAAGCTTTCTTT
CASSFQQGANTEAFF
>TRBJ2-3|TRBV10-3|-|-
TGTGCCATCAGTGTAACGGGACATCAGGCAGATACATATTTT
CAISVTGHQADTYF
>TRBJ2-5|TRBV10-1|TRBD2|-
TGCGCCAGCAGTGCGGGACTAGCTTACGAGACCCAGTACTTC
CASSAGLAYETQYF
>TRBJ2-5|TRBV7-7|TRBD2|-
TGTGCCAGCAGCAAGGGAGCTAGCGGGAAAGAGACCCAGTACTTC
CASSKGASGKETQYF
>TRBJ1-1|TRBV7-8|-|-
TGTGCCAGCAGCTTATACCCCGAGGCCCTATTTTACCCTGAAGCTTTCTTT
CASSLYPEALFYPEAFF
>TRBJ2-1|TRBV9|TRBD2|-
TGTGCCAGCAGCGTAGGACTAGCGGGAGCCTCCTACAATGAGCAGTTCTTC
CASSVGLAGASYNEQFF
>TRBJ1-5|TRBV7-2|-|-
TGTGCCAGCAGCCCCCCCGGGAACAATCAGCCCCAGCATTTT
CASSPPGNNQPQHF
>TRBJ2-1|TRBV4-2|TRBD2|-
TGTGCCAGCAGCCAAGATCCGGGCGGGAGAAGCAATGAGCAGTTCTTC
CASSQDPGGRSNEQFF
>TRBJ2-1|TRBV25-1|TRBD2|-
TGTGCCAGCAGTGCCGGGACTAGAAATGAGCAGTTCTTC
CASSAGTRNEQFF
>TRBJ1-1|TRBV30|-|-
TGTGCCTGGAGGAGGGCAAGCTCGGCTGAAGCTTTCTTT
CAWRRASSAEAFF
>TRBJ2-1|TRBV4-3|-|once
TGCGCCAGCAGCCAAGAAACTAGCACGTACAATGAGCAGTTCTTC
CASSQETSTYNEQFF
>TRBJ1-2|TRBV5-1|-|-
TGCGCCAGCAGCTCGAGCGGGGGGTACTATGGCTACACCTTC
CASSSSGGYYGYTF
>TRBJ2-1|TRBV20-1|-|-
TGCAGTGCCAGGCCTTACAATGAGCAGTTCTTC
CSARPYNEQFF
>TRBJ2-2|TRBV7-6|-|-
TGTGCCAGCAGCTTATTTCAGGGGGGCACCGGGGAGCTGTTTTTT
CASSLFQGGTGELFF
>TRBJ2-1|TRBV5-6|-|once
TGTGCCAGCAGCCCTACTACTAGTTTTGAGCAGTTCTTC
CASSPTTSFEQFF
>TRBJ1-2|TRBV27|-|-
TGTGCCAGCGGGGGGGGGTACGTAGGAGGCTACACCTTC
CASGGGYVGGYTF
>TRBJ1-1|TRBV4-3|-|few
TGCGCCAGCACCGCGCAGGGAGGCGGGGAAGCTTTCTTT
CASTAQGGGEAFF
>TRBJ2-7|TRBV23-1|TRBD2|-
TGCGCCAGCACCCGGCGAAGCGGGAGGGCCTTTCGCGAGCAGTACTTC
CASTRRSGRAFREQYF
>TRBJ1-2|TRBV11-2|-|-
TGTGCCAGCAGCTTAGGGGCGGGGGAATACTATGGCTACACCTTC
CASSLGAGEYYGYTF
>TRBJ1-5|TRBV7-2|-|once
TGTGCCAGCAGCGGCCTCCGCGGGAATCAGCCCCAGCATTTT
CASSGLRGNQPQHF
>TRBJ1-5|TRBV27|-|once
TGTGCCAGCAGTTTAACGATCAGGGGCGATAATCAGCCCCAGCATTTT
CASSLTIRGDNQPQHF
>TRBJ2-7|TRBV30|-|-
TGTGCCTGGACCGACGAGCCTCGGACTAACGAGCAGTACTTC
CAWTDEPRTNEQYF
>TRBJ2-2|TRBV4-3|TRBD1|-
TGCGCCAGCAGCCGACAGGGCGGTATGAATACCCTAGGGGAGCTGTTTTTT
CASSRQGGMNTLGELFF
>TRBJ2-7|TRBV9|-|-
TGTGCCAGCAGCGCATCGACAGGACTGGACGAGCAGTACTTC
CASSASTGLDEQYF
>TRBJ2-5|TRBV28|TRBD2|-
TGTGCCAGCAACCGTAGCGGGCGCCGAGAGACCCAGTACTTC
CASNRSGRRETQYF
>TRBJ2-7|TRBV5-4|TRBD1|few
TGTGCCAGCAGCCTACCCGGGACAGATTCCTACGAGCAGTACTTC
CASSLPGTDSYEQYF
>TRBJ1-2|TRBV18|-|-
TGTGCCAGCTCACCACCAGGAGCTAACTATGGCTACACCTTC
CASSPPGANYGYTF
>TRBJ2-7|TRBV5-1|TRBD2|-
TGCGCCAGCAGAGTAGCGGGATTCAACGAGCAGTACTTC
CASRVAGFNEQYF
>TRBJ1-1|TRBV4-3|-|-
TGCGCCAGCAGCCAAGATCAGCGGACGGAGAACACTGAAGCTTTCTTT
CASSQDQRTENTEAFF
>TRBJ1-1|TRBV5-1|-|-
TGCGCCAGCAGCTTGGCGGTTTTCGGGGGGTCCACTGAAGCTTTCTTT
CASSLAVFGGSTEAFF